One T cell receptor (beta chain) is described in this entry. Looked up from germline, CDR1 is SGDLS and CDR2 is YYNGEE. Trimming removed 4 bases from V and 6 bases from J; junction bases left unmatched: 8. The CDR3 is 14 amino acids. These data come from a study of technical replicates of blood from a few donors. Assay: immunoSEQ multiplex PCR; the TCRdb copy retains only in-frame clones and omits some. The sample records more than 60,000 clones, roughly 93% being singletons. The sequencing sample was made of T cells isolated from PBMCs. The source of this sequence is a human donor in good health. J is TRBJ1-2 and V is TRBV9; 8 bases are a match to TRBD1. The CDR3: CASSSTQGVHGYTF. The CDR3 bases are TGTGCCAGCAGCTCGACACAGGGGGTCCATGGCTACACCTTC.